The sequence of this T cell receptor (beta chain) was determined in a study of cytomegalovirus exposure and HLA in healthy donors (dated by TCRdb to 2016 to 2017). Regarding the study in general: In an earlier analysis of 587 of the donors, under 300 Gb of sequence data and 90 million to 130 million unique TCR beta sequences from about 180 million T cells were reported. An early release that covered around 590 HLA-typed donors contained approximately 300 gigabases of sequencing data and tens of millions of unique TCR sequences. Of the roughly 390 genotyped donors, approximately 81% were placed in the genetic ancestry cluster associated with self-reported Caucasian donors. The study aimed to test whether cataloging public T cell receptors could reveal signatures of past pathogen exposure. The T cell repertoires of several hundred subjects were profiled by immunosequencing and related to cytomegalovirus serostatus. In addition to the first cohort of around 670 subjects, a separate validation cohort of 100 to 150 different subjects was used. To predict cytomegalovirus infection status, the study combined high-throughput TCR immunosequencing, statistical association of individual TCRs with disease status, and machine learning. A later analysis re-examined previously published TCR beta repertoires from just over 650 donors and added high-resolution HLA genotyping to investigate patterns of TCR occurrence. In the later analysis, no new phenotypic data were used to find candidate immune exposures; instead, reliance was placed on TCR beta sequences and their occurrence across donors. To decide whether each TCR beta V gene segment behaved as functional or pseudogenic, an earlier analysis of some 570 of the donors relied on high-throughput TCR beta sequencing. Alongside the repertoire data, information on donor age, sex, ethnicity and CMV serostatus was compiled. A later genetic analysis used genome-wide SNP genotypes for about three fifths of the roughly 700 donors, treating that subset as a discovery cohort. Every discovery cohort repertoire had been produced on one sequencing platform. HLA typing covered class I and class II loci at four-digit resolution. Typing coverage varied by locus: roughly 620-640 donors for A, B, C, DRB1 and DQB1; approximately 500 for DQA1; 600 to 610 for DPA1; approximately 450 for DPB1. Because of strong linkage in the cohort, roughly five DR-DQ haplotypes were treated as single units for association and clustering. On average, roughly 250,000 unique TCR beta nucleotide sequences were sequenced per donor among 398 genotyped donors of the cohort, with 15% to 20% of those sequences being non-productive. General conclusions and limits of the study: Most TCR sequences were seen in very few donors, while some public TCRs were found in many individuals. A later analysis found that most CMV-associated TCR beta chains appeared HLA-restricted, with HLA associations seemingly driven largely by CMV exposure. According to the authors, the approach could potentially be generalized to other disease states and immunological phenotypes. The 87-base-pair reads could not distinguish some IMGT-functional V segments, including TRBV6-2 and TRBV6-3, so those segments were excluded. V-gene and J-gene trimming of TCR beta chains was associated with a missense DCLRE1C variant in a later genetic analysis, and the association was replicated in an independent cohort. A later analysis associated roughly 17,000 TCR beta sequences with specific HLA alleles at a false discovery rate of 0.05. Broadly in line with IMGT annotations, most TCR beta V segments showed up in productive rearrangements about 87% or about 30% of the time in an earlier analysis of 587 of the donors. Correlated functional status among segregating V segments might reflect linkage disequilibrium, but an unknown experimental factor could not be ruled out. The classifier was reported to diagnose cytomegalovirus status with high specificity and sensitivity in both the original and validation cohorts. Because counts were too low, seventeen rarely observed V segments, including chromosome 9 orphons, were excluded from the earlier analysis of roughly 580 of the donors. Compared with the 666-donor mean, donors in an Asian-associated ancestry cluster had fewer N-insertions in productive TCRs, according to a later genetic analysis. The sequencing pipeline was judged likely to have produced a cluster of highly shared sequence variants as a technical artifact. A further reported finding was that TCR beta sequences accurately predicted the HLA-A and HLA-B alleles for most subjects in the first cohort. Immune exposure information for the cohort was limited to CMV serostatus. According to a later analysis, parvovirus B19, influenza, CMV and Epstein-Barr virus appeared linked to several top co-occurrence clusters. Strong co-occurrence of HLA alleles, especially DR and DQ, made assigning TCR associations to individual alleles difficult. The presence/absence analyses assumed that sequencing depth was roughly uniform across donors, and that assumption may not be true. In the study, 150 to 200 TCR beta chains were listed as associated with cytomegalovirus. In a later analysis, HLA-associated TCR beta chains showed more clonal expansion and lower generation probabilities than non-associated chains that were equally common. HLA typing was unavailable for some donors at each locus, so association tests used only the typed subset. Only TCR beta chains were sequenced in this cohort, and the absence of alpha or paired-chain data limited detectable features. In a later analysis, TCR association rates were found to vary across HLA loci, with the most associated TCRs seen for DRB1 alleles and the fewest for HLA-C alleles. In vitro tests confirmed that a few of the cytomegalovirus-associated TCR beta chains recognize cytomegalovirus antigens.

This clone was seen a handful of times. Its antigen remains undetermined. Base qualities are missing; no much larger clone stands one base away. In total, around 600 healthy bone marrow donors made up the cohort. At the time of sampling, all cohort members were nominally healthy, though unrecorded immune exposures were likely present. The donor tested CMV seronegative and was one of the 352 seronegative cohort members. Each donor provided a peripheral blood sample, and peripheral blood mononuclear cells were used for TCR beta sequencing. Genomic DNA extraction from the blood cell samples was performed with the Qiagen DNeasy Blood Extraction Kit. Library creation used the immunoSEQ multiplex PCR assay. A mixture of 60 forward primers for TCR Vbeta segments and 13 reverse primers for TCR Jbeta segments was used in the multiplex PCR. Amplification of the CDR3 region of rearranged TCR beta genes was performed with a multiplex PCR assay on genomic DNA. Amplified TCR beta libraries were sequenced as 87-base-pair reads on the Illumina HiSeq System. As for the authors' bioinformatics: A later analysis counted some 80 million unique TCR beta chains across the roughly 700 repertoires, and 9.5 million to 11 million of these chains were shared by at least two donors. A nearest-neighbor algorithm error-corrected the raw reads and collapsed the reads into unique sequences, merging closely related sequences to remove PCR and sequencing errors. To assign V, D and J gene segments, CDR3 sequences were aligned to IMGT reference sequences. For a sequence to be retained, a match of at least six nucleotides to both a V gene segment and a J gene segment was required. Rearrangements were classified as productive when the CDR3 lacked stop codons and remained in frame with V and J, and all other rearrangements were classified as non-productive. CDR3 was defined according to IMGT convention as the region running from the second conserved V-encoded cysteine to the conserved J-encoded phenylalanine. In an earlier analysis of just under 600 of the donors, sequences lacking an unambiguous match to a single V gene segment were excluded. In an earlier analysis of several hundred of the donors, V segments were called functional above 56.7% productive rearrangements and were called segregating when the between-donor standard deviation exceeded 5%. A statistical classification framework was developed to diagnose cytomegalovirus status using the catalog of TCR beta chain sequences. In a later analysis, TCR nucleotide sequences were compared against IMGT/GENE-DB human TR gene sequences so that V and J genes could be assigned. Using the TCRdist pipeline, a later analysis assigned CDR3 sequences along with most-parsimonious VDJ recombination scenarios. In a later analysis, each TCR beta chain was defined by its CDR3 amino acid sequence together with its V-gene family, and reads without a unique V-gene family were excluded. In a later analysis, around 650 highly shared, low-generation-probability nucleotide sequences were removed to address suspected cross-contamination and a sequencing artifact. For each public chain, a later analysis derived a clonal expansion index from normalized ranks of inferred template counts within each repertoire. In a later analysis, generation probabilities were computed with a VDJ recombination model fitted to out-of-frame rearrangements, and the resulting probabilities were checked against IGoR. In a later analysis, hypergeometric tests were used to score TCR-TCR, TCR-HLA and TCR-CMV co-occurrence, with a repertoire-size bias correction applied to TCR pairs. To estimate false discovery rates, a later analysis permuted the HLA or CMV assignments 20 times. In a later analysis, co-occurring TCRs were grouped using DBSCAN, with TCRdist sequence similarity added in when clustering inside HLA-allele-positive subsets. Repertoires with fewer than 30,000 or more than 120,000 public chains, plus five repertoires with anomalous nucleotide sharing, were excluded from co-occurrence clustering. The clones in this table, taken by TCRdb from immuneACCESS, are in-frame only. Not every clone is retained; where verified, under half of the shortfall comes from an unresolved V gene, and the cause of the rest is unknown. V, J and clone size derive from that table, while D and trimming were established from the DNA sequence. The sample table holds around 180,000 clones, of which about 76% were seen once. The top ten constitute 1.6% of the sample.

From the germline V gene, CDR1 is MNHNS and CDR2 is SASEGT. V is shortened by 7 bases, J by 3 bases, and the region joining them spans 13 bases. The CDR3 sequence holds 14 residues, the cysteine and phenylalanine included. Of the read, only the CDR3 DNA is kept; its 42 bases are in frame from base 1. The chain is encoded by TRBV6-1 joined to TRBJ1-3; no D gene is confidently identified. The TCR comes from a woman between 50 and 59 years old in good health and CMV-seronegative. The sequencing sample was made of PBMCs. The CDR3 sequence is CASTPMTIGNTIYF. The sequenced DNA: TGTGCCAGCACACCAATGACAATTGGAAACACCATATATTTT.